This TCR beta chain was captured by sequencing in a study of cytomegalovirus exposure and HLA in healthy donors. Whole-study findings and limits: In a later analysis, HLA-associated beta chains showed higher expansion and lower generation probabilities than comparable chains. Upon later analysis, TCR association rates were observed to vary by HLA locus, being highest for DRB1 and lowest for HLA-C.

It was with 60 Vbeta and 13 Jbeta primers that the PCR ran. Generated by immunoSEQ multiplex PCR, the TCRdb table keeps only in-frame clones and is missing some. The sample includes just over 150,000 clones, more than 70% of them seen just once. This clone is a singleton in its sample. The antigen is unknown. Germline V gene data show CDR1 as MNHNY and CDR2 as SVGAGI (reference sequence). V lost 0 bases and J 2 bases, leaving 8 bases between the germline ends. CDR3 length: 15 residues. The sample consisted of PBMCs. The V and J genes are TRBV6-6 and TRBJ2-1; the D gene is possibly TRBD2 (5 bases). This TCR was recovered from a male donor in good health and CMV-seropositive. The CDR3, as DNA: TGTGCCAGCAGTTACTCGGAGCGGACCTACAATGAGCAGTTCTTC. Residues: CASSYSERTYNEQFF.